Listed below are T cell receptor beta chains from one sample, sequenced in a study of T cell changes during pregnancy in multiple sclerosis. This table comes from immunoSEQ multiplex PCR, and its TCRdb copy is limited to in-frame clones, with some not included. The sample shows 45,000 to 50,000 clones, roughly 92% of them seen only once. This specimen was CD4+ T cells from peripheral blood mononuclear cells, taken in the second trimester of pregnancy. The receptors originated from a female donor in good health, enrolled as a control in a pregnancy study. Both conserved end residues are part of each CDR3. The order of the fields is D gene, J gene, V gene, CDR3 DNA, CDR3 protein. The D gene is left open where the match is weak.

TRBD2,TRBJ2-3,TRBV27,TGTGCCAGCAGTTTATCGGCGGGGGGGTGGGATACGCAGTATTTT,CASSLSAGGWDTQYF
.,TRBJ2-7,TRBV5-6,TGTGCCAGCAGCTTATTTCCAGGGTCTACCTACGAGCAGTACTTC,CASSLFPGSTYEQYF
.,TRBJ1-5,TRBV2,TGTGCCAGCAGGGCTCTTAGCAATCAGCCCCAGCATTTT,CASRALSNQPQHF
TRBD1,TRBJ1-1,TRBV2,TGTGCCAGCGGGGACAGGGGGCTCACTGAAGCTTTCTTT,CASGDRGLTEAFF
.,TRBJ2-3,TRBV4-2,TGTGCCAGCAGCCAAGATCTTGGTAGATACACAGATACGCAGTATTTT,CASSQDLGRYTDTQYF
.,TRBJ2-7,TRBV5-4,TGTGCCAGCAGCTTACAGGGATACGAGCAGTACTTC,CASSLQGYEQYF
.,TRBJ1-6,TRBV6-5,TGTGCCAGCAGCCGGTCAAGTAATTCACCCCTCCACTTT,CASSRSSNSPLHF
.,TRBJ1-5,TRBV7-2,TGTGCCAGCAGCTATTACAGGGCTGGCAATCAGCCCCAGCATTTT,CASSYYRAGNQPQHF
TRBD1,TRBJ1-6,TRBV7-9,TGTGCCAGCAGCTCACAGGGGTGGGGTTCACCCCTCCACTTT,CASSSQGWGSPLHF
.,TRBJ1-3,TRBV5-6,TGTGCCAGCAGTCGAGGGCCAGGCCGCTCTGGAAACACCATATATTTT,CASSRGPGRSGNTIYF
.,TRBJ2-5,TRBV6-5,TGTGCCAGCAGTCCGACCGCAGGAGGAGAGACCCAGTACTTC,CASSPTAGGETQYF
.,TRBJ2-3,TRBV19,TGTGCCAGCGAATCTCCAGGGGCTGGAGATACGCAGTATTTT,CASESPGAGDTQYF
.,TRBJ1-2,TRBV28,TGTGCCAGCAGTCCGACAGGTGGCTATGGCTACACCTTC,CASSPTGGYGYTF
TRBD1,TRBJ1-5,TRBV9,TGTGCCAGCAGCCCAACACAGGGGGCAGGGCAGCCCCAGCATTTT,CASSPTQGAGQPQHF